This T cell receptor beta chain was captured by sequencing in a study of radiotherapy plus CTLA-4 blockade in lung cancer. Study summary: Across the patients, objective responses occurred in about 19%, and disease control in under 35%. Study results and limitations: How blood T cell clones changed early, along with interferon-beta, reportedly forecast response best. Clones derived from tumor TCRs expanded in blood after radiotherapy plus ipilimumab.

Patients with chemo-refractory metastatic non-small-cell lung cancer received focal radiation plus CTLA-4 blockade with ipilimumab. The CDR3 runs 13 residues. The germline V and J ends were trimmed by 7 bases and 5 bases, with 12 bases remaining between them. The germline CDR1 and CDR2 sequences are ENHRY and SYGVKD. Assay: immunoSEQ multiplex PCR; the TCRdb copy retains only in-frame clones and omits some. This sample has about 94,000 clones; about four fifths occur once, and the top ten carry roughly 26%. In the case of this clone: Its target is unknown.

This receptor was obtained from a human donor with non-small cell lung cancer that progressed on radiotherapy plus ipilimumab. The chain is built from TRBV10-3 and TRBJ1-3; no clear D. This sample comprised peripheral blood, obtained from a patient treated with radiotherapy plus ipilimumab. In DNA form, the CDR3 reads TGTGCCATCAAACCCGCGGAGAGAAACACCATATATTTT. Encoded protein: CAIKPAERNTIYF.